The 15 T cell receptor beta chains below were found in one sample sequenced in a study of blood T cell repertoires in COVID-19. Sequencing used immunoSEQ multiplex PCR; TCRdb keeps in-frame clones, though not all of them. The sample holds 240,000 or so clones, around 89% seen once. The specimen was PBMCs or T cells enriched from blood (not recorded which). The receptors were gathered from a middle-aged man who had recovered from COVID-19.

V and J are TRBV5-1 and TRBJ2-7; TRBD1 agrees at 8 bases. This CDR3 region has 16 residues. CDR1 is SGHRS and CDR2 is YFSETQ in the germline V gene. The V and J ends lost 1 base and 3 bases, in that order; junction bases with no gene match: 9. The chain's CDR3 is CASSLLTGDLLYEQYF. Here the CDR3 DNA reads TGCGCCAGCAGCTTGTTGACAGGGGACCTTCTCTACGAGCAGTACTTC.

The chain links TRBV28 to TRBJ1-4; 7 positions agree with TRBD1. The trim removed 3 bases at V and 7 bases at J, leaving 14 bases unmatched. CDR3 length: 17 residues. Germline CDR1 and CDR2: MDHEN and SYDVKM. CDR3 in amino acids: CASSLGKTGEFSEKLFF. CDR3 bases: TGTGCCAGCAGTTTGGGGAAAACAGGGGAGTTCAGTGAAAAACTGTTTTTT.

Here the CDR3 DNA reads TGTGCCAGTAGTATACCCGGGACAGGGCTCAACACAGATACGCAGTATTTT. Residues: CASSIPGTGLNTDTQYF. The chain recombines TRBV19 with TRBJ2-3; TRBD1 agrees at 9 bases. CDR3 length: 17 residues. The V gene's germline CDR1 is LNHDA and CDR2 SQIVND (reference sequence). The ends lost 2 bases at V and 2 bases at J; junction bases unmatched: 8.

This chain joins TRBV30 and TRBJ1-3; D gene uncertain. With 0 bases removed from V and 0 bases from J, the gap between germline ends came to 6 bases. Looked up from germline, CDR1 is GTSNPN and CDR2 is SVGIG (reference sequence). This CDR3 region has 14 residues. This chain's CDR3 is CAWSVQFSGNTIYF. For the CDR3, the DNA is TGTGCCTGGAGTGTACAATTCTCTGGAAACACCATATATTTT.

The chain is built from TRBV7-2 and TRBJ2-2, with a tentative D call TRBD2 (5 bases). Germline V gives CDR1 SGHTA, CDR2 FQGNSA. Trimming removed 2 bases from V and 1 base from J, with 11 bases in between. The CDR3 runs to 16 residues. The CDR3 reads CASSLFPGWNTGELFF. The CDR3 DNA reads TGTGCCAGCAGCTTATTCCCGGGGTGGAACACCGGGGAGCTGTTTTTT.

The chain has TRBV19 and TRBJ2-3; 10 nucleotides match TRBD1. This CDR3 comprises 14 residues. Germline V gene data show CDR1 as LNHDA and CDR2 as SQIVND (reference sequence). With 7 bases clipped from V and 2 bases from J, the junction kept 3 bases outside the gene matches. The CDR3 DNA reads as TGTGCCAGTACGGACAGGGGGTTCACAGATACGCAGTATTTT. Its protein product is CASTDRGFTDTQYF.

The rearrangement links TRBV6-6 to TRBJ2-7, with D perhaps TRBD2 (5 bases). Germline CDR1 is MNHNY and CDR2 is SVGAGI (reference sequence). The CDR3 runs 17 residues. The germline V and J ends were trimmed by 5 bases and 1 base, with 21 bases remaining between them. In DNA, the CDR3 is TGTGCCAGCAGTCCCTCTTCGGGGAACCGGAGGTCCTACGAGCAGTACTTC. It is translated as CASSPSSGNRRSYEQYF.

J is TRBJ2-1 and V is TRBV14; 10 positions agree with TRBD2. The germline V gene has CDR1 SGHDN and CDR2 FVKESK. With 5 bases clipped from V and 4 bases from J, the junction kept 8 bases outside the gene matches. The CDR3 extends over 16 amino acids. CDR3 loop: CASSNQRGGGYNEQFF. In DNA, the CDR3 is TGTGCCAGCAGCAACCAGCGGGGGGGCGGGTACAATGAGCAGTTCTTC. Supplemented by reference TRBV14 and TRBJ2-1, the full variable domain reads EAGVTQFPSHSVIEKGQTVTLRCDPISGHDNLYWYRRVMGKEIKFLLHFVKESKQDESGMPNNRFLAERTGGTYSTLKVQPAELEDSGVYFCASSNQRGGGYNEQFFGPGTRLTVL.

The chain uses TRBV7-8 and TRBJ1-3; D gene unclear. The CDR3 contains 14 residues. With 5 bases removed from V and 0 bases from J, the gap between germline ends came to 8 bases. Germline assignment: CDR1 SGHVS and CDR2 FQNEAQ. DNA of the CDR3: TGTGCCAGCAGCCTAAGCTCCTCTGGAAACACCATATATTTT. It yields the protein CASSLSSSGNTIYF.

The chain couples TRBV27 to TRBJ2-1, with D possibly matching TRBD2 (6 bases). This CDR3 region has 16 residues. The germline CDR1 and CDR2 sequences are MNHEY and SMNVEV (reference sequence). Trimming took 3 bases from V and 4 from J, leaving 16 bases between them. CDR3 protein: CASSFGTAGVYNEQFF. The DNA for the CDR3 is TGTGCCAGCAGTTTTGGGACTGCTGGGGTTTACAATGAGCAGTTCTTC.

J is TRBJ2-7 and V is TRBV19, with 7 nucleotides matching TRBD2. The junction had 3 bases not matched to a gene; V was cut back by 4 bases and J by 3 bases. CDR1 LNHDA and CDR2 SQIVND come from the germline V gene (reference sequence). This CDR3 has 13 amino acids. The CDR3, as DNA: TGTGCCAGTAGTACCACTAGCGTCTACGAGCAGTACTTC. Protein: CASSTTSVYEQYF.

This sequence joins TRBV5-6 and TRBJ2-5; 8 bases are a match to TRBD2. The CDR3 loop spans 14 amino acids. CDR1 SGHDT and CDR2 YYEEEE come from the germline V gene. The trim removed 4 bases at V and 7 bases at J, leaving 9 bases unmatched. The CDR3 DNA is TGTGCCAGCAGCCCTAGCGGGTCAAAGGCGACCCAGTACTTC. Translating gives CASSPSGSKATQYF.

This clone came up a few times. The rearrangement uses TRBV18 and TRBJ1-2; 10 nucleotides match TRBD1. The CDR3 loop spans 18 amino acids. The V and J ends lost 3 bases and 8 bases, in that order; junction bases with no gene match: 18. CDR1 and CDR2 (germline): KGHSH, LQKENI. CDR3 coding DNA: TGTGCCAGCTCACCCGGGGTCGGACACCGGACAGGGGGTAAGGGCTACACCTTC. This encodes CASSPGVGHRTGGKGYTF.

The chain joins TRBV21-1 to TRBJ2-3; the table's D call, TRBD1, was not checked against the DNA. TRBV21-1 is deemed a pseudogene. There are 16 residues in the CDR3. The CDR3 coding sequence is TGTGCCAGCAGCAAAGCGGTCGGCAGGGTCCCAGATACGCAGTATTTT. Amino acids: CASSKAVGRVPDTQYF.

The V call is TRBV28, the J call TRBJ1-5; D is ambiguous. V was cut by 7 bases and J by 5 bases, with 15 bases left in between. Germline V lookup: CDR1 MDHEN, CDR2 SYDVKM. The CDR3 consists of 14 residues. As DNA, the CDR3 is TGTGCCAGCACCCCCCCCGGCGGCTATCAGCCCCAGCATTTT. Protein: CASTPPGGYQPQHF.